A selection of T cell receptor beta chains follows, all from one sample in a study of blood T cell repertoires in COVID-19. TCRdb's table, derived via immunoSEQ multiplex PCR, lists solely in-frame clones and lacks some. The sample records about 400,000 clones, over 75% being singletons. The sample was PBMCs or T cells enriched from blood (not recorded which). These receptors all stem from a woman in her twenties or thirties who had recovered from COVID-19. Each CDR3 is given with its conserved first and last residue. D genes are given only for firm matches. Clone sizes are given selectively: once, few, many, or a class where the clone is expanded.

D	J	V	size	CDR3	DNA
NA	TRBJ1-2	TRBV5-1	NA	CASSLEGPYGYTF	TGCGCCAGCAGCTTGGAGGGGCCCTATGGCTACACCTTC
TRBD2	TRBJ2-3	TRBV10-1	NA	CASSPGLAGADTQYF	TGCGCCAGCAGTCCTGGACTAGCGGGGGCGGATACGCAGTATTTT
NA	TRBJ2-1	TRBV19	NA	CASSITGVVNEQFF	TGTGCCAGTAGTATTACGGGAGTAGTAAATGAGCAGTTCTTC
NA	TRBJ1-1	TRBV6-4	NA	CASSDAPEWLTEAFF	TGTGCCAGCAGTGACGCCCCCGAGTGGTTGACTGAAGCTTTCTTT
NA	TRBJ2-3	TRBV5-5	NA	CASSLGQDWGTDTQYF	TGTGCCAGCAGCTTGGGACAGGATTGGGGCACAGATACGCAGTATTTT
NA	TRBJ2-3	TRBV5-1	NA	CASSSGQLEDTQYF	TGCGCCAGCAGCTCAGGACAGCTGGAGGATACGCAGTATTTT
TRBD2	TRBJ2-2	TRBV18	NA	CASSPQRTSGRMNTGELFF	TGTGCCAGCTCACCACAACGGACTAGCGGGAGGATGAACACCGGGGAGCTGTTTTTT
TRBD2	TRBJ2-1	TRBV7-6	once	CASSPIAGGAEGQFF	TGTGCCAGCAGCCCAATTGCGGGAGGGGCGGAGGGGCAGTTCTTC
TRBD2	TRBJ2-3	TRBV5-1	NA	CASSPGGTSGRDTQYF	TGCGCCAGCAGCCCAGGGGGGACTAGCGGGAGAGATACGCAGTATTTT
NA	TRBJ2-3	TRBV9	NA	CASSVQGGDTQYF	TGTGCCAGCAGCGTACAGGGTGGAGATACGCAGTATTTT
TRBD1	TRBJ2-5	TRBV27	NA	CASSPLGQDQETQYF	TGTGCCAGCAGTCCCCTCGGACAGGACCAAGAGACCCAGTACTTC
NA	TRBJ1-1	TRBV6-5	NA	CASSNGQQNTEAFF	TGTGCCAGCAGTAATGGACAGCAGAACACTGAAGCTTTCTTT
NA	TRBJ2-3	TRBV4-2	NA	CASSLGDAERVYF	TGTGCCAGCAGCCTCGGGGACGCGGAGCGGGTGTATTTT
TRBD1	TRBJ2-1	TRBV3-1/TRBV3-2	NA	CASSPAARTGSDEQFF	TGTGCCAGCAGCCCGGCGGCTAGGACAGGGTCTGATGAGCAGTTCTTC
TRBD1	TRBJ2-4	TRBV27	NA	CASSSASGQGRSIQYF	TGTGCCAGCAGTTCAGCCTCGGGACAGGGCAGGAGCATTCAGTACTTC
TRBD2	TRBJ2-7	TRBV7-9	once	CASSPRTSGTGYEQYF	TGTGCCAGCAGCCCGAGGACTAGCGGGACCGGGTACGAGCAGTACTTC
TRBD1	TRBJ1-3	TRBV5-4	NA	CASSLGQDNSGNTIYF	TGTGCCAGCAGCCTAGGACAGGACAACTCTGGAAACACCATATATTTT
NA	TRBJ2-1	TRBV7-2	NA	CASSLGGPSNEQFF	TGTGCCAGCAGCCTGGGGGGACCCAGCAATGAGCAGTTCTTC
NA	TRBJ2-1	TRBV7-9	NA	CASSLTGSRHSYNEQFF	TGTGCCAGCAGCCTAACAGGGTCCCGACACTCCTACAATGAGCAGTTCTTC
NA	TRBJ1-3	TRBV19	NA	CASSTRGISSGNTIYF	TGTGCCAGTAGTACCAGGGGTATAAGCTCTGGAAACACCATATATTTT
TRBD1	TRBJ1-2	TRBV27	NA	CASSLPHPRQGMRGGYTF	TGTGCCAGCAGTTTACCCCATCCCCGACAGGGGATGAGAGGTGGCTACACCTTC
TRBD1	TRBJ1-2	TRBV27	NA	CASSQEPGQGGYTF	TGTGCCAGCAGTCAGGAGCCGGGACAGGGTGGCTACACCTTC
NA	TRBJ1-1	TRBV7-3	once	CASSLGRGNEAFF	TGTGCCAGCAGCTTAGGCAGGGGAAATGAAGCTTTCTTT
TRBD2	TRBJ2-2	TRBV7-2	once	CASSVGRGGELFF	TGTGCCAGCAGCGTGGGGAGGGGCGGGGAGCTGTTTTTT
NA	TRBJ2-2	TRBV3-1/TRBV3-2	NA	CASSQGPGELFF	TGTGCCAGCAGCCAAGGGCCCGGGGAGCTGTTTTTT
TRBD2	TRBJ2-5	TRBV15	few	CATSRDSGGGLETQYF	TGTGCCACCAGCAGAGATTCGGGAGGAGGGTTAGAGACCCAGTACTTC
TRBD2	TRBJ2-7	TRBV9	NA	CASSDGLAGEIYEQYF	TGTGCCAGCAGCGATGGACTAGCGGGAGAAATCTACGAGCAGTACTTC
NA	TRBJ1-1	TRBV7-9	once	CASSTPERTEAFF	TGTGCCAGCAGTACACCGGAGAGGACTGAAGCTTTCTTT
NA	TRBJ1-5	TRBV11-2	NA	CASSLYGGRQPQHF	TGTGCCAGCAGCTTATACGGAGGGCGGCAGCCCCAGCATTTT
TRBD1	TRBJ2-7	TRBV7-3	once	CASSLTGTGYEQYF	TGTGCCAGCAGCTTAACCGGGACAGGCTACGAGCAGTACTTC
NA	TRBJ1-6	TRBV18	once	CASSPPGQYNNSPLHF	TGTGCCAGCTCACCACCGGGGCAGTACAATAATTCACCCCTCCACTTT
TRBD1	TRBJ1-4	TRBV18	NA	CASSLLTVQGLGEKLFF	TGTGCCAGCTCACTCCTGACGGTACAGGGGCTAGGTGAAAAACTGTTTTTT
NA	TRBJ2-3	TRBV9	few	CASSPRAGTDTQYF	TGTGCCAGCAGCCCAAGAGCGGGCACAGATACGCAGTATTTT
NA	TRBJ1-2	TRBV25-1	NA	CASSQQAANYGYTF	TGTGCCAGCAGTCAGCAGGCAGCTAACTATGGCTACACCTTC
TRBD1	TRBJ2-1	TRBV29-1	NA	CSVGGQAAPEEEQFF	TGCAGCGTAGGCGGACAGGCCGCCCCGGAGGAGGAGCAGTTCTTC
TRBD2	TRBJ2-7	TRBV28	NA	CASSFPAGGFWSKTNSYEQYF	TGTGCCAGCAGTTTCCCCGCGGGGGGGTTTTGGTCTAAGACGAACTCCTACGAGCAGTACTTC
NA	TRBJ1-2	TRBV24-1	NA	CATRPSGNYGYTF	TGTGCCACCAGGCCTTCGGGAAACTATGGCTACACCTTC
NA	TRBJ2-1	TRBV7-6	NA	CASSPIAHEQFF	TGTGCCAGCAGCCCCATAGCCCATGAGCAGTTCTTC
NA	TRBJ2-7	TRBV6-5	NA	CASSYRGSRSEQYF	TGTGCCAGCAGTTACAGGGGGTCTCGGAGCGAGCAGTACTTC
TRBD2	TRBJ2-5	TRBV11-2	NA	CASSPVAGGQETQYF	TGTGCCAGCAGCCCAGTAGCGGGAGGGCAAGAGACCCAGTACTTC
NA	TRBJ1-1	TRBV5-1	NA	CASSLTDSGNYEAFF	TGCGCCAGCAGCTTGACCGATTCCGGGAACTATGAAGCTTTCTTT
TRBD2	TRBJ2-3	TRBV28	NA	CASLEWRELEDTQYF	TGTGCCAGCCTCGAGTGGCGGGAGTTGGAAGATACGCAGTATTTT
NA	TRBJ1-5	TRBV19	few	CASSIDTGNRQPQHF	TGTGCCAGTAGTATCGACACAGGGAATCGTCAGCCCCAGCATTTT
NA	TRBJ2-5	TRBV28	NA	CASNLGWGWETQYF	TGTGCCAGCAATTTAGGTTGGGGCTGGGAGACCCAGTACTTC
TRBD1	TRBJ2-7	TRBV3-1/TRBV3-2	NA	CASSRQGWAYEQYF	TGTGCCAGCAGCCGACAGGGGTGGGCCTACGAGCAGTACTTC
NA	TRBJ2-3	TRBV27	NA	CATQGSPDTQYF	TGTGCCACACAGGGATCCCCAGATACGCAGTATTTT